A selection of T cell receptor beta chains follows, all from one sample in a study of cytotoxic CD8 clonotypes in ibrutinib-treated CLL. Using immunoSEQ multiplex PCR, the repertoire was profiled, and TCRdb retains in-frame clones only, with some absent. Among about 160,000 clones listed, roughly 80% were seen once. This material consisted of PBMCs, taken after 24 months of ibrutinib treatment. The receptors were sampled from a human donor with chronic lymphocytic leukemia. Each CDR3 is given with its conserved first and last residue. A D gene is named only where the DNA matches it firmly. Rows may omit the clone size; those that give it use once, few, many or a size class.

d_call	clone_size	j_call	cdr3_length	v_call	cdr3_nt	cdr3_aa
TRBD2	-	TRBJ2-5	20	TRBV14	TGTGCCAGCAGCCAAGATGGAACGGAACCAGCGGGAGAAACCCAAGAGACCCAGTACTTC	CASSQDGTEPAGETQETQYF
TRBD1	-	TRBJ1-1	15	TRBV19	TGTGCCAGTAGTCCCCGGGGACAGGTTAACACTGAAGCTTTCTTT	CASSPRGQVNTEAFF
-	-	TRBJ2-4	13	TRBV5-8	TGTGCCAGCAGCTTGGACCAGGGCAGCATTCAGTACTTC	CASSLDQGSIQYF
-	once	TRBJ1-5	15	TRBV9	TGTGCCAGCAGCCCATCAACAGGGTTCGATCAGCCCCAGCATTTT	CASSPSTGFDQPQHF
TRBD2	-	TRBJ2-5	14	TRBV19	TGTGCCAGTACTAGCGGGAGGGCCACGGAGACCCAGTACTTC	CASTSGRATETQYF
-	-	TRBJ2-3	14	TRBV6-1	TGTGCCAGCAGTGACAGGGTCTCAGCAGATACGCAGTATTTT	CASSDRVSADTQYF
TRBD1	-	TRBJ1-1	15	TRBV11-2	TGTGCCAGCAGCCCCGGGACAGGGGGCATCACTGAAGCTTTCTTT	CASSPGTGGITEAFF
-	-	TRBJ2-2	14	TRBV5-1	TGCGCCAGCAGCCGAGGGGCGAACACCGGGGAGCTGTTTTTT	CASSRGANTGELFF
-	-	TRBJ2-6	13	TRBV7-8	TGTGCCAGCAGGGTCTCTGGGGCCAACGTCCTGACTTTC	CASRVSGANVLTF
TRBD2	-	TRBJ2-1	16	TRBV9	TGTGCCAGCAGCCCACCCGGGACTAGCGGTTCCAATGAGCAGTTCTTC	CASSPPGTSGSNEQFF
-	-	TRBJ1-1	13	TRBV7-2	TGTGCCAGCACGCTTGAGGGGTGGACTGAAGCTTTCTTT	CASTLEGWTEAFF
-	few	TRBJ1-5	15	TRBV6-6	TGTGCCAGCAGTCCTTCGGGGGATGGCAATCAGCCCCAGCATTTT	CASSPSGDGNQPQHF
-	-	TRBJ2-3	15	TRBV5-1	TGCGCCAGCAGCTTGGGACCTCTGCGCACAGATACGCAGTATTTT	CASSLGPLRTDTQYF
TRBD1	-	TRBJ1-2	15	TRBV29-1	TGCAGCGTTGACCCAGGGGGCCCGAGGGACTATGGCTACACCTTC	CSVDPGGPRDYGYTF
-	-	TRBJ1-4	16	TRBV19	TGTGCCAGTAGACCAGGGGTCCAGGCAACTAATGAAAAACTGTTTTTT	CASRPGVQATNEKLFF
-	-	TRBJ1-1	14	TRBV6-5	TGTGCCAGCAGTTTAGACGGTAGGAACACTGAAGCTTTCTTT	CASSLDGRNTEAFF
-	-	TRBJ2-1	13	TRBV7-9	TGTGCCAGCAGCTTACGCCCAGTCGATGAGCAGTTCTTC	CASSLRPVDEQFF
-	-	TRBJ1-3	13	TRBV27	TGTGCCAGCAGACCGTCCTCTGGAAACACCATATATTTT	CASRPSSGNTIYF
TRBD2	-	TRBJ2-5	16	TRBV7-9	TGTGCCAGCAGCTCCCGACTAGCGGGGGGCCTGGAGACCCAGTACTTC	CASSSRLAGGLETQYF
-	-	TRBJ1-3	15	TRBV5-6	TGTGCCAGCAGCTTGAAGGGCTACTCTGGAAACACCATATATTTT	CASSLKGYSGNTIYF
TRBD2	-	TRBJ2-7	18	TRBV27	TGTGCCAGCAGTTTTACCCCCGGGGCTAGCGGGAGAGAATACGAGCAGTACTTC	CASSFTPGASGREYEQYF
TRBD2	-	TRBJ2-7	16	TRBV10-3	TGTGCCATGCCGGGACTAGCGGGAGGGAGGTGGGGCGAGCAGTACTTC	CAMPGLAGGRWGEQYF
-	-	TRBJ2-1	11	TRBV11-2	TGTGCCAGCAGCTTACGGGATGAGCAGTTCTTC	CASSLRDEQFF
-	-	TRBJ1-3	15	TRBV4-1	TGCGCCAGCAGCCAAGAGCAGCTCTCTGGAAACACCATATATTTT	CASSQEQLSGNTIYF
-	-	TRBJ1-4	15	TRBV11-2	TGTGCCAGCAGCTTCGCGGGGTATCCTAATGAAAAACTGTTTTTT	CASSFAGYPNEKLFF
TRBD1	-	TRBJ1-3	14	TRBV5-5	TGTGCCAGCTGGGAGGACAGGGCTGGAAACACCATATATTTT	CASWEDRAGNTIYF
-	-	TRBJ2-2	14	TRBV6-5	TGTGCCAGCAGTTACTCAACAGGGACCGGGGAGCTGTTTTTT	CASSYSTGTGELFF
TRBD2	once	TRBJ2-4	17	TRBV27	TGTGCCAGCAGCCTTGCAGGGAGCGGGAGCCAGGGAAACATTCAGTACTTC	CASSLAGSGSQGNIQYF
TRBD1	-	TRBJ2-3	20	TRBV15	TGTGCCACCAGCAGAGATCGGTGGACAGGGGGTTCGTCTAGGACAGATACGCAGTATTTT	CATSRDRWTGGSSRTDTQYF
-	-	TRBJ1-1	13	TRBV27	TGTGCCAGCGCTCCGACAGTTAACACTGAAGCTTTCTTT	CASAPTVNTEAFF
-	-	TRBJ2-4	15	TRBV4-1	TGCGCCAGCAGCCAAGACGAAGGGGGAGTGGGCATTCAGTACTTC	CASSQDEGGVGIQYF
TRBD1	-	TRBJ2-5	15	TRBV11-2	TGTGCCAGCAGCCGACTATCGACAGGGGGCTTGTTGCAGTACTTC	CASSRLSTGGLLQYF
TRBD1	-	TRBJ2-6	15	TRBV7-2	TGTGCCAGCTCTCAGGGGGCGCACGGGGCCAACGTCCTGACTTTC	CASSQGAHGANVLTF
-	-	TRBJ1-1	15	TRBV5-1	TGCGCCAGCAGCCCCATAATCGGGGAAAGCACTGAAGCTTTCTTT	CASSPIIGESTEAFF
TRBD1	-	TRBJ1-1	15	TRBV27	TGTGCCAGCAGTAAGAACAGGGGGCAGGGCACTGAAGCTTTCTTT	CASSKNRGQGTEAFF
-	-	TRBJ2-1	15	TRBV6-6	TGTGCCAGCAGGGACGACCCACGCGCCTACAATGAGCAGTTCTTC	CASRDDPRAYNEQFF
-	-	TRBJ1-2	13	TRBV18	TGTGCCAGCTCACCAGAACCGGTAGAGGGCTACACCTTC	CASSPEPVEGYTF
TRBD1	-	TRBJ2-2	13	TRBV6-6	TGTGCCAGCAGGGACAGGGGTGCCGGGGAGCTGTTTTTT	CASRDRGAGELFF
TRBD2	-	TRBJ2-1	16	TRBV18	TGTGCCAGCTCACCAGCGGGACTAGCGGGAGCAAATGAGCAGTTCTTC	CASSPAGLAGANEQFF
TRBD1	-	TRBJ1-4	13	TRBV29-1	TGCAGCGTTAGACAGGGCTTGGATGAAAAACTGTTTTTT	CSVRQGLDEKLFF
-	-	TRBJ1-1	16	TRBV29-1	TGCAGCGCAAAGGAGCGGGCAGAACTCGTGAACACTGAAGCTTTCTTT	CSAKERAELVNTEAFF
-	-	TRBJ2-3	15	TRBV18	TGTGCCAGCTCATCCGGAGGGGGGTTCGCAGATACGCAGTATTTT	CASSSGGGFADTQYF
TRBD1	few	TRBJ1-5	14	TRBV7-9	TGTGCCAGCAGCGCTCACGACAGGGATCAGCTCCAGCATTTT	CASSAHDRDQLQHF
TRBD2	once	TRBJ2-2	16	TRBV4-1	TGCGCCAGCAGCCAAGGGCTAGCGGGAACCACCGGGGAGCTGTTTTTT	CASSQGLAGTTGELFF
TRBD2	-	TRBJ2-3	14	TRBV11-2	TGTGCCAGCAGCTTCAGCGGGAGTACAGATACGCAGTATTTT	CASSFSGSTDTQYF
-	-	TRBJ2-7	13	TRBV18	TGTGCCAGCTCCCCCGGGGGCCCCTACGAGCAGTACTTC	CASSPGGPYEQYF
-	-	TRBJ2-7	15	TRBV11-2	TGTGCCAGCAGCTTAGATCGTAAACCGACCTACGAGCAGTACTTC	CASSLDRKPTYEQYF
-	-	TRBJ2-1	14	TRBV7-8	TGTGCCAGCAGCTACAGACCGTCCTACAATGAGCAGTTCTTC	CASSYRPSYNEQFF
TRBD1	-	TRBJ2-3	15	TRBV5-1	TGCGCCAGCAGCATTTCGACAGGGCGAACAGATACGCAGTATTTT	CASSISTGRTDTQYF
TRBD1	-	TRBJ2-7	15	TRBV6-5	TGTGCCAGCAGTCGACAGGAGACAGGGCCCCACGAGCAGTACTTC	CASSRQETGPHEQYF
TRBD2	-	TRBJ2-1	17	TRBV9	TGTGCCAGCAGCCCACGGACTAGCGGGACTTCCTACAATGAGCAGTTCTTC	CASSPRTSGTSYNEQFF
-	-	TRBJ1-1	16	TRBV11-2	TGTGCCAGCAGCTTAGGGCCATACGGCAGGGCTGCTGAAGCTTTCTTT	CASSLGPYGRAAEAFF